This TCR beta chain was identified during a study of cytomegalovirus exposure and HLA in healthy donors listed by TCRdb under 2017. Regarding the research as a whole: The 650 to 800 repertoires of the first cohort and the 110 or so validation repertoires were produced on the same platform, according to a later analysis. To predict cytomegalovirus infection status, the study brought together high-throughput TCR immunosequencing, statistical association of individual TCRs with disease status, and machine learning. Along with the approximately 600-subject first cohort, a separate validation cohort of some 130 different subjects was used. The study aimed to test whether cataloging public T cell receptors could reveal signatures of past pathogen exposure. Overall study outcomes, separate from this receptor: According to the authors, the approach could potentially be generalized to other disease states and immunological phenotypes. All 120 or so repertoires were used to score co-occurrence in the validation cohort in a later analysis, because that analysis had no HLA typing for the cohort. Across donors, most TCR sequences were observed very rarely, whereas some public TCRs were present in many individuals. In the study, roughly 160 TCR beta chains were listed as associated with cytomegalovirus. The classifier was reported to diagnose cytomegalovirus status with high specificity and sensitivity in both the original cohort and the validation cohort. A few of the identified cytomegalovirus-associated TCR beta chains were confirmed in vitro to be specific for cytomegalovirus antigens. Of the cluster scores, approximately 95% were above 0 in a later analysis, which found that TCRs clustered in the first cohort also tended to co-occur in the approximately 130 validation repertoires.

The receptor library was made with the immunoSEQ multiplex PCR assay. The original methods were these. A statistical classification framework was built for diagnosing cytomegalovirus status from the catalog of TCR beta chain sequences. Entries here come from immuneACCESS through TCRdb and include only in-frame sequences with V and J called. Some clones fail to appear in such tables; in the studies checked, an unresolved V gene covers under half of the shortfall, and the cause of the remainder is unknown. The V and J calls and clone size were taken over from that table, and D and trimming were inferred from the DNA. The sample profile shows roughly 90,000 clones; 85% of them were found once. The top ten constitute 20% to 25% of the sample. With regard to this clone: What this receptor recognizes is not known. Within one base of it there is no much larger clone, and no base qualities were kept.

Donors formed part of the validation cohort, which comprised 120 subjects and was distinct from the first cohort of roughly 600 subjects. CDR1 and CDR2 were assigned from the germline V gene (reference sequence) as LNHNV and YYDKDF. Including cysteine and phenylalanine, the CDR3 has 15 amino acids. Of the read, only the CDR3 DNA is kept; its 45 bases are in frame from base 1. V trim: 1 base; J trim: 7 bases; unmatched bases: 7. The V and J genes are TRBV15 and TRBJ2-3, and 8 bases in between align with TRBD1. The clonotype originates from a man between 18 and 29 years old in good health and CMV-seropositive. The sequenced sample was PBMCs. The nucleotide sequence is given as TGTGCCACCAGCAGAGCCCGGGACAGGCGATATACGCAGTATTTT. It translates as CATSRARDRRYTQYF.